This T cell receptor beta chain was identified in a study of T-cell memory formation after mild COVID-19 (TCRdb year 2021). Notes on the research overall: TCR sequence clusters from the two donors were found to be largely donor specific. In a couple of donors, T-cell clones that expanded and contracted after mild COVID-19 were followed by sequencing TCRalpha and TCRbeta repertoires longitudinally. The cohort was made up of two young adult volunteers, one female and one male, who were previously healthy.

Study-wide conclusions, independent of this receptor: Some responding clones were detected in pre-infection memory, suggesting pre-existing cross-reactive memory T cells joined the SARS-CoV-2 response. The study included only two mild cases, and larger cohorts that include severe cases with pre-infection samples were judged to be necessary. Whether the second-wave clones peaking on day 37 were SARS-CoV-2 specific was not confirmed. Contracting CD4+ clones turned up mainly in the CM and EM memory subsets, whereas EMRA was where CD8+ clones were enriched. Clones that contracted from day 15 to 85 showed balanced CD4/CD8 phenotypes, whereas a second wave of clones that expanded from day 15 to 37 leaned towards CD4+.

Ficoll-Paque density gradient centrifugation was the method used to isolate PBMCs. The instrument was an Illumina NovaSeq 6000. TCRalpha and TCRbeta cDNA libraries were built by 5'RACE with constant-segment primers, adding sample barcodes and unique molecular identifiers. RNA was extracted from every sample with Trizol reagent. Libraries were amplified in two PCR steps, with a second sample barcode and Illumina TruSeq adapters added in the second step. Libraries were sequenced on an Illumina NovaSeq with 2 x 150 bp paired-end reads. Under the source paper's analysis protocol: With migec v1.2.7, reads were demultiplexed and then collapsed into UMI-guided consensus sequences. Using mixcr v2.1.11, UMI consensuses were aligned to TRA and TRB V and J templates and then assembled into clonotypes. Expanded or contracted clonotypes were those called significant by both edgeR and NoisET, with noise models trained on biological replicates. edgeR calls used a false discovery rate-adjusted p below 0.01 and a log2 fold-change threshold of 1. As an exploratory analysis of dynamics, max-normalized trajectories of the 1000 most abundant clonotypes were examined by PCA with hierarchical clustering. Each responding clone was given a CD4 or CD8 phenotype based on the CD4+ and CD8+ repertoires, which had been sequenced separately. TCRdb applied fastp at Q25 and MiXCR to the public reads, then kept only in-frame beta chains. Records with the same CDR3 protein are collapsed into one entry carrying the most frequent genes and DNA. These V and J calls derive from TCRdb rather than the authors' analysis. Here the sample has approximately 98,000 distinct CDR3 sequences; about a sixth occur a single time. The top ten hold around 5.1% of the sample.

V is reduced by 1 base and J by 5 bases, leaving a spacing of 9 bases between them. Inclusive of the bounding cysteine and phenylalanine, the CDR3 is 13 residues long. CDR3 DNA only is kept here, 39 bases in frame from base 1. From the germline V gene, CDR1 is SGHRS and CDR2 is YFSETQ. About this clonotype itself: The antigen it binds to is not known. Per-base quality was not reported, and no clone a single base away is much larger than it.

Material: PBMCs or a T cell subset sorted from them (not recorded which). The sequence came from a man between 18 and 29 years old who had mild COVID-19 (a few samples of this study predate the infection). The sample titles of this study are shuffled in the database, so cell type and time point are left out; the donor was told from shared clones. The rearranged segments are TRBV5-1 and TRBJ2-5; there is no confident call for the D gene. The nucleotide sequence is TGCGCCAGCAGCTTGCTGGGGTCGGAGACCCAGTACTTC. This is translated as CASSLLGSETQYF.